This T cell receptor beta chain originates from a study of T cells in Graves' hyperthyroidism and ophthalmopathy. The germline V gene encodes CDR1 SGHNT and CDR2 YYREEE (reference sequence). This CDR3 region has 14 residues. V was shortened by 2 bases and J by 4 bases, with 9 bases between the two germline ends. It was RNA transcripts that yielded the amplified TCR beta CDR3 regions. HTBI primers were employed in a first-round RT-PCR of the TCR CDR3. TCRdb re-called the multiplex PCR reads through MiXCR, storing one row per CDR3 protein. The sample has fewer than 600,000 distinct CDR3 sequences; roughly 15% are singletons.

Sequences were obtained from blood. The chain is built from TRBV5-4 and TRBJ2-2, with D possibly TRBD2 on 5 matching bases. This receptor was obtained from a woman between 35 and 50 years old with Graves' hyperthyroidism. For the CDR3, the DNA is TGTGCCAGCAGCTTCAAGGACTTCACCGGGGAGCTGTTTTTT. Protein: CASSFKDFTGELFF.